These 28 T cell receptor beta chains were all obtained from the same sample, sequenced in a study of post-analysis software for immune sequencing data. Unique molecular identifiers had been added to the TCR beta cDNA libraries. One entry per CDR3 protein, called by TCRdb with MiXCR from the PCR reads. The repertoire holds about half a million distinct CDR3 sequences, with around 40% as singletons. For these receptors, no antigen is known. Study results and caveats: Patients used roughly five TRBV segments, including TRBV5-6, TRBV5-1 and TRBV20-1, more often than controls.

The specimen was blood. Source of these receptors: a girl aged 5 to 17 with multiple sclerosis.

The genes are TRBV5-1 and TRBJ1-1; D gene unclear. Germline assignment: CDR1 SGHRS and CDR2 YFSETQ. This CDR3 is 15 amino acids long. The V end lost 0 bases, the J end lost 2 bases, and 11 bases lay between the germline ends. The CDR3 coding sequence is TGCGCCAGCAGCTTGGATCCCGTAGGTAACACTGAAGCTTTCTTT. Encoded protein: CASSLDPVGNTEAFF.

This clonotype was counted between two and nine times. This chain uses TRBV10-3 with TRBJ2-7, with 7 bases aligning to TRBD2. CDR3 length equals 15 residues. Germline CDR1 ENHRY, CDR2 SYGVKD. V lost 10 bases, J lost 2 bases, and 14 bases stayed unmatched. CDR3 in amino acids: CATTVTSVLAYEQYF. Here the CDR3 DNA reads TGTGCCACGACAGTAACTAGCGTTCTTGCCTACGAGCAGTACTTC.

Only a few counts were recorded for this clonotype. The chain links TRBV29-1 to TRBJ2-4; 7 bases are a match to TRBD2. The CDR3 is made up of 14 amino acids. Germline assignment: CDR1 SQVTM and CDR2 ANQGSEA. The junction had 3 bases not matched to a gene; V was cut back by 0 bases and J by 4 bases. This CDR3 is CSVEDGGGKNIQYF. The CDR3 DNA reads TGCAGCGTTGAAGATGGCGGGGGTAAAAACATTCAGTACTTC.

This clonotype was picked up many times. The genes are TRBV6-2 or TRBV6-3 and TRBJ2-5; 7 nucleotides line up with TRBD2. CDR1 and CDR2 from the germline V gene are MNHEY and SVGEGT. V dropped 10 bases and J dropped 2; count of bases not matched to a gene: 10. CDR3 size: 14 residues. In nucleotides, the CDR3 is TGTGCCATTCAGGATCGGCGGGAGCAAGAGACCCAGTACTTC. It codes for CAIQDRREQETQYF.

CDR3 sequence reads: CASSWTGSSNQPQHF. The CDR3 DNA is TGTGCCAGCAGTTGGACAGGTTCGAGCAATCAGCCCCAGCATTTT. The chain is built from TRBV27 and TRBJ1-5, with TRBD1 identical over 7 bases. The trim removed 4 bases at V and 1 base at J, leaving 4 bases unmatched. Germline CDR1 and CDR2: MNHEY and SMNVEV (reference sequence). There are 15 residues in the CDR3.

This clonotype occurred a few times. The genes are TRBV24-1 and TRBJ2-1; D is possibly TRBD1 (6 bases). The CDR3 has 15 amino acids. CDR1 and CDR2 from the germline V gene are KGHDR and SFDVKD. The V and J ends lost 9 bases and 0 bases respectively, with 14 bases between them. The CDR3 here is CATGSRTDSYNEQFF. The DNA for the CDR3 is TGTGCCACCGGCTCCAGGACAGACTCCTACAATGAGCAGTTCTTC.

The genes are TRBV11-3 and TRBJ2-3; D gene uncertain. V was shortened by 5 bases and J by 2 bases, with 17 bases between the two germline ends. The CDR3 extends over 16 amino acids. Germline loops: CDR1 SGHNT, CDR2 YENEEA. Here the CDR3 reads CASSLGPHTNTDTQYF. CDR3 sequence (DNA): TGTGCCAGCAGCCTAGGACCACACACAAACACAGATACGCAGTATTTT.

The chain has TRBV6-2 or TRBV6-3 and TRBJ1-4, with D possibly matching TRBD1 (6 bases). Trimming stripped 4 bases from V and 13 bases from J, with 16 bases between. From germline, CDR1 is MNHEY and CDR2 SVGEGT. This CDR3 contains 13 residues. The chain's CDR3 is CASSSTGAEGLFF. DNA for the CDR3: TGTGCCAGCAGTTCGACAGGTGCGGAAGGACTGTTTTTT.

The V gene is TRBV20-1, the J gene TRBJ2-7; 7 bases line up with TRBD2. CDR1 and CDR2 from the germline V gene are DFQATT and SNEGSKA (reference sequence). The CDR3 has 14 residues. V was clipped by 3 bases and J by 0 bases; unmatched bases: 5. Written as DNA, the CDR3 is TGCAGTGCTAGCGGTCAGCGGGACTCCTACGAGCAGTACTTC. Its protein is CSASGQRDSYEQYF.

This clonotype was detected a few times. The chain uses TRBV29-1 and TRBJ2-7, with unresolved D. Deletions cut 4 bases from V and 5 bases from J, with 9 bases between. The germline gives CDR1 SQVTM, CDR2 ANQGSEA. The CDR3 is made up of 11 amino acids. The CDR3 DNA follows: TGCAGCGTTGGGGAACGGAACGAGCAGTACTTC. Translated: CSVGERNEQYF.

The chain uses TRBV24-1 and TRBJ2-1; 10 bases line up with TRBD1. Germline V gene lookup returns CDR1 KGHDR and CDR2 SFDVKD. The CDR3 consists of 16 residues. The V segment lost 4 bases and the J segment 8 bases; nucleotides outside the gene matches: 10. CDR3 amino acids: CATSEVRGQGSYEQFF. DNA of the CDR3: TGTGCCACCAGTGAGGTCAGGGGACAGGGGAGCTATGAGCAGTTCTTC.

Remarks on this clonotype: At one of its ends the junction is not consistent with the germline gene, which may arise from a read error. This chain joins TRBV19 and TRBJ2-6; D remains unclear. The CDR3 is 13 amino acids. Germline lookup yields CDR1 LNHDA and CDR2 SQIVND (reference sequence). CDR3 sequence: CASSSSGVNVLTF. The CDR3 DNA reads TGTGCCAGTAGTAGCTCTGGGGTCAACGTCCTGACTTTC.

The CDR3 DNA sequence: TGTGCCAGCAGGCCACTAGCGGGATATGAGCAGTTCTTC. This encodes CASRPLAGYEQFF. The genes are TRBV9 and TRBJ2-1; TRBD2 matches 10 bases. There are 13 residues in the CDR3. V lost 5 bases to trimming and J lost 8 bases; unmatched junction nucleotides: 4. Germline values: CDR1 SGDLS, CDR2 YYNGEE.

This clonotype has only a few counts. The V call is TRBV5-1, the J call TRBJ2-5; 12 nucleotides align to TRBD2. The CDR3 sequence is 16 residues long. Germline V CDR1 and CDR2: SGHRS, YFSETQ. The V gene end was trimmed by 3 bases and the J gene end by 4 bases; junction bases not matched to a gene: 7. CDR3 protein: CASSWRTSGTGETQYF. DNA for the CDR3: TGCGCCAGCAGCTGGAGGACTAGCGGGACTGGAGAGACCCAGTACTTC.

The V and J genes are TRBV7-3 and TRBJ2-7, with 13 bases fitting TRBD2. After removal of 4 bases from V and 4 bases from J, the junction contained 7 bases not matched to a gene. The CDR3 has 16 residues. The V gene's germline CDR1 is SGHTA and CDR2 FQGTGA. The CDR3 loop reads CASSCRGTSGAYEQYF. The CDR3 region has the DNA TGTGCCAGCAGCTGTAGAGGGACTAGCGGGGCATACGAGCAGTACTTC.

This clonotype was recorded a few times. This chain connects TRBV5-1 to TRBJ1-1, with 8 bases identical to TRBD1. Germline V CDR1 and CDR2: SGHRS, YFSETQ. V dropped 4 bases and J dropped 4; count of bases not matched to a gene: 6. This CDR3 region has 14 residues. The CDR3 here is CASSQGQGATEAFF. For the CDR3, the DNA is TGCGCCAGCAGCCAAGGACAGGGAGCCACTGAAGCTTTCTTT.

CDR3 in amino acids: CSAGLAGLRTQYF. Written as DNA, the CDR3 is TGCAGTGCAGGACTAGCGGGATTGAGAACGCAGTATTTT. The V call is TRBV20-1, the J call TRBJ2-3; TRBD2 aligns across 12 bases. J lost 9 bases, V lost 6 bases, and 7 bases had no gene match. Per the germline V gene, CDR1 is DFQATT and CDR2 is SNEGSKA (reference sequence). The CDR3 consists of 13 residues.

This clonotype was detected only a few times. The chain combines TRBV7-9 with TRBJ2-7; 9 nucleotides agree with TRBD1. In germline, CDR1 is SEHNR, CDR2 FQNEAQ (reference sequence). This CDR3 spans 15 amino acids. V gave up 4 bases and J gave up 3 bases; unmatched junction bases: 7. CDR3 bases: TGTGCCAGCAGCTCTTCCCGACAGGGGGACTACGAGCAGTACTTC. Encoded protein: CASSSSRQGDYEQYF.

V is TRBV7-6 and J is TRBJ2-3; no clear D gene. Germline V gene sequence: CDR1 SGHVS, CDR2 FNYEAQ. The ends were cut back, 2 bases at V and 4 bases at J, with 16 bases in the middle. CDR3 length equals 16 residues. The CDR3 region has the DNA TGTGCCAGCAGCTTATTTCAGCAGGATGGAGCAGATACGCAGTATTTT. Protein sequence: CASSLFQQDGADTQYF.

The chain combines TRBV20-1 with TRBJ2-1; weak D call: TRBD2 (6 bases). V shed 0 bases and J shed 4 bases, with 10 bases lying between them. Germline CDR1 and CDR2: DFQATT and SNEGSKA (reference sequence). The CDR3 sequence is 14 residues long. CDR3 sequence (DNA): TGCAGTGCTAGAGAGGGGACTTCATACAATGAGCAGTTCTTC. Translation gives CSAREGTSYNEQFF.

This clonotype was detected a few times. Relative to the germline gene, one junction end is altered; a read error may explain this. The genes are TRBV5-5 and TRBJ2-1; 12 nucleotides line up with TRBD2. This CDR3 comprises 15 residues. CDR1 is SGHKS and CDR2 is YYEKEE in the germline V gene (reference sequence). CDR3 sequence reads: CVSSPGTSGYNEQFF. In DNA, the CDR3 is TGTGTCAGCAGCCCAGGGACTAGCGGGTACAATGAGCAGTTCTTC.

This clonotype was seen more than once but under ten times. This chain joins TRBV28 and TRBJ1-5; 9 positions agree with TRBD1. This CDR3 contains 17 residues. Germline V gene lookup returns CDR1 MDHEN and CDR2 SYDVKM. J lost 1 base, V lost 8 bases, and 12 bases had no gene match. The CDR3 DNA follows: TGTGCCAGCTTGGGACAGGGAGATGTAAGAAGCAATCAGCCCCAGCATTTT. It encodes CASLGQGDVRSNQPQHF.

The sample holds a few counts of this clonotype. The CDR3 here is CASSQDRTSGTQYF. The DNA for the CDR3 is TGTGCCAGCAGCCAAGACAGGACTAGCGGGACCCAGTACTTC. The chain joins TRBV14 to TRBJ2-7, with 10 bases identical to TRBD2. Judging by the DNA end, TRBJ2-5 fits better; the J call may be wrong. The CDR3 covers 14 residues. Germline V gene data show CDR1 as SGHDN and CDR2 as FVKESK.

V gene TRBV6-5 combines with J gene TRBJ2-7; no definite D call. The V gene lost 5 bases and the J gene lost 2 bases, with 10 bases spanning the gap. CDR1 and CDR2 from the germline V gene are MNHEY and SVGAGI. The CDR3 is 13 amino acids. This chain's CDR3 is CASSALTPYEQYF. The CDR3 DNA reads as TGTGCCAGCAGTGCTTTGACACCCTACGAGCAGTACTTC.

V is TRBV7-9 and J is TRBJ2-5; TRBD2 matches 8 bases. Germline values: CDR1 SEHNR, CDR2 FQNEAQ (reference sequence). This CDR3 is 14 amino acids long. The V and J ends lost 4 bases and 4 bases, in that order; junction bases with no gene match: 5. The CDR3 DNA reads as TGTGCCAGCAGCTCGGGACTAGTGGGAGAGACCCAGTACTTC. It codes for CASSSGLVGETQYF.

The chain combines TRBV28 with TRBJ2-4; D might be TRBD2 (5 bases). Germline-derived CDR1 and CDR2 are MDHEN and SYDVKM. The CDR3 is 15 residues long. Trimming took 4 bases from V and 7 from J, leaving 17 bases between them. This chain's CDR3 is CASSSPSHGGNIQYF. In nucleotides, the CDR3 is TGTGCCAGCAGTTCCCCCAGCCACGGCGGGAACATTCAGTACTTC.

The table lists this clonotype with a few counts. The chain uses TRBV5-1 and TRBJ1-6, with a possible D match to TRBD1 (6 bases). The germline V gene has CDR1 SGHRS and CDR2 YFSETQ. The V end was cut by 4 bases, the J end by 9 bases, with 17 bases between. The CDR3 is 15 amino acids. This CDR3 is CASSIQGDRSSPLHF. The CDR3 DNA reads TGCGCCAGCAGCATACAGGGAGATCGGAGTTCACCCCTCCACTTT. Combining the CDR3 with reference TRBV5-1 and TRBJ1-6 gives the whole variable domain KAGVTQTPRYLIKTRGQQVTLSCSPISGHRSVSWYQQTPGQGLQFLFEYFSETQRNKGNFPGRFSGRQFSNSRSEMNVSTLELGDSALYLCASSIQGDRSSPLHFGNGTRLTVT.

The chain uses TRBV29-1 and TRBJ2-3; D is tentatively TRBD1 or TRBD2 (5 bases each). CDR3 length: 13 amino acids. CDR1 and CDR2 from the germline V gene are SQVTM and ANQGSEA. With 7 bases removed from V and 4 bases from J, the gap between germline ends came to 15 bases. The CDR3 region has the DNA TGCAGCGGGGGGTACCTGGAGGCAGATACGCAGTATTTT. As protein: CSGGYLEADTQYF.